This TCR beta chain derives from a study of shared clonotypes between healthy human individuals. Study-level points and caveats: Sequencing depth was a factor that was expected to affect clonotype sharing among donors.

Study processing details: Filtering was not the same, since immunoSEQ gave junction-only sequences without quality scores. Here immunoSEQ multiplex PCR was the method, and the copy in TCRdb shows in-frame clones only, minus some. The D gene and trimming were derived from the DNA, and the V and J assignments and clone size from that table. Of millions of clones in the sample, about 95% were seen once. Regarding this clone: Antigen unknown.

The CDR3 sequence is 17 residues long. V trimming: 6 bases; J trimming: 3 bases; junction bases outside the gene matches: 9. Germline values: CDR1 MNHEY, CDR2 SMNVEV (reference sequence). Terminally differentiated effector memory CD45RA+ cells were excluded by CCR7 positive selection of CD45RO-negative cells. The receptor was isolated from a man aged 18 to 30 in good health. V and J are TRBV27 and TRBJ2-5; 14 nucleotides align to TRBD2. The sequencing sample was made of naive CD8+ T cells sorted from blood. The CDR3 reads CASRSGTSGRSEETQYF. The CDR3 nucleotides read TGTGCCAGCAGATCCGGGACTAGCGGGAGATCCGAAGAGACCCAGTACTTC.